One T cell receptor beta chain is described in this entry. Its antigen remains unidentified. The data stem from a study of cytomegalovirus exposure and HLA in healthy donors. Study results and limitations: For most TCR beta V segments, an earlier analysis put the productive rate at about 90% or about 30% of the time. Presence/absence analyses took donor sequencing depth as roughly uniform. In a later analysis, CMV-associated beta chains were mostly HLA-associated, it appeared.

The CDR3 covers 12 residues. Germline values: CDR1 SGHAT, CDR2 FQNNGV. V dropped 6 bases and J dropped 7 bases, with 9 bases sitting between them. PCR primers comprised 60 Vbeta and 13 Jbeta primers. The protocol was immunoSEQ multiplex PCR, while the TCRdb copy is restricted to in-frame clones and leaves out a portion. The repertoire includes 150,000 to 200,000 clones, around 80% of them detected once, and about 6% sits in the top ten. The sequenced material came from PBMCs. V usage is TRBV11-2 and J usage is TRBJ1-4; a weak D match, TRBD1 (6 bases). This receptor was identified in a man aged 35 to 55 in good health and CMV-seropositive. The CDR3 spells CASRQGGEKLFF. DNA for the CDR3: TGTGCCAGCAGGCAAGGGGGTGAAAAACTGTTTTTT.